The rows below give T cell receptor beta chains drawn from one sample of a study of a mutant IDH1 vaccine in newly diagnosed glioma. The method was immunoSEQ multiplex PCR; TCRdb's version includes in-frame clones alone and lacks a portion of them. Of tens of thousands of clones in the sample, 65% to 90% were seen once. For these receptors, no antigen is known. Sequenced here: PBMCs, sampled from a glioma patient whose treatment included an IDH1 peptide vaccine. Receptor source: a man younger than 45 with glioma. Some clones in this sample may be carry-over from other donors' samples. CDR3s include the opening cysteine and the closing phenylalanine or tryptophan. The order of the fields is clone size, J gene, D gene, V gene, CDR3 DNA, CDR3 protein. D genes are given only for firm matches. Only some rows state a clone size, as once, few, many or a class for expanded clones.

few TRBJ2-3 . TRBV7-9 TGTGCCAGCAGCTTAGCCGGGGCCCCTCCCGCAGATACGCAGTATTTT CASSLAGAPPADTQYF
. TRBJ2-2 . TRBV27 TGTGCCAGCAGTTTTTTGCACCCAAGGGCCGGGGAGCTGTTTTTT CASSFLHPRAGELFF
. TRBJ2-7 . TRBV29-1 TGCAGCGGAATAACAGGGTCAGACTACGAGCAGTACTTC CSGITGSDYEQYF
. TRBJ2-5 TRBD1 TRBV7-9 TGTGCCAGCAGCTCTCCGGGACAGGGGGCCTTTGAGACCCAGTACTTC CASSSPGQGAFETQYF
. TRBJ1-1 . TRBV18 TGTGCCAGCTCACCACCGAAGCAGGGTGGGTCGGACACTGAAGCTTTCTTT CASSPPKQGGSDTEAFF
. TRBJ1-4 . TRBV28 TGTGCCAGCCGTTCCCCCTGGGGGGTTGAAAAACTGTTTTTT CASRSPWGVEKLFF
. TRBJ2-3 TRBD1 TRBV9 TGTGCCAGCAGTACCGGGACAGATAGCACAGATACGCAGTATTTT CASSTGTDSTDTQYF
once TRBJ1-3 . TRBV7-9 TGTGCCAGCAGCCCACCGGGAAACACCATATATTTT CASSPPGNTIYF
. TRBJ2-1 . TRBV9 TGTGCCAGCAGCGCGTCCGACAGTCGCTTCTACAATGAGCAGTTCTTC CASSASDSRFYNEQFF
. TRBJ1-1 . TRBV7-9 TGTGCCAGCAGCTTAGGCGAGAACACTGAAGCTTTCTTT CASSLGENTEAFF
. TRBJ2-7 TRBD1 TRBV15 TGTGCCACCAGCCGGGACAGGTACTACGAGCAGTACTTC CATSRDRYYEQYF
few TRBJ1-6 . TRBV28 TGTGCCAGCAGTTCAATCGAACAGGGATTCTATAATTCACCCCTCCACTTT CASSSIEQGFYNSPLHF
. TRBJ2-3 TRBD2 TRBV2 TGTGCCAGCAGTGACATAGGACTAGCAGTTGATACGCAGTATTTT CASSDIGLAVDTQYF
. TRBJ2-7 . TRBV2 TGTGCCAGCACGAAAGGGCTCCTTAATAGAGTCGAGCAGTACTTC CASTKGLLNRVEQYF
few TRBJ1-1 . TRBV7-6 TGTGCCAGCAGCTTAGCCTCAGGGGATACTGAAGCTTTCTTT CASSLASGDTEAFF
. TRBJ1-3 . TRBV7-9 TGTGCCAGCAGCTTAAGGCAGGGCTCTGGAAACACCATATATTTT CASSLRQGSGNTIYF
. TRBJ2-2 TRBD2 TRBV2 TGTGCCAGCAATCGGGAGGGCCTGAGCACCGGGGAGCTGTTTTTT CASNREGLSTGELFF
. TRBJ2-1 TRBD2 TRBV9 TGTGCGATTGGGGGACTAGTGTGTGAGCAGTTCTTC CAIGGLVCEQFF
. TRBJ2-7 . TRBV28 TGTGCCAGCAGCCCAGTGGTAGGGGAGCAGTACTTC CASSPVVGEQYF
. TRBJ1-2 . TRBV30 TGTGCCTGGGCCCCGGGCCAAATTGGCTACACCTTC CAWAPGQIGYTF
. TRBJ1-2 . TRBV5-4 TGTGCCAGCAGCTTGAATTCTGGACGGAGAAAATTC CASSLNSGRRKF
. TRBJ1-2 . TRBV30 TGTGCCCGTGGGGGGCTCTATGGCTACACCTTC CARGGLYGYTF
. TRBJ1-1 TRBD1 TRBV10-1 TGCGCCAGCAGCAGGACAGGGGGCATCACTGAAGCTTTCTTT CASSRTGGITEAFF
. TRBJ2-5 . TRBV7-3 TGTGCCAGCAGCAGAGACGTCGGGGAAGAGACCCAGTACTTC CASSRDVGEETQYF
few TRBJ2-1 TRBD1 TRBV11-3 TGTGCCAGCAGCTACCTAGGACAGGGGGATGAGCAGTTCTTC CASSYLGQGDEQFF
. TRBJ1-1 TRBD1 TRBV19 TGTGCCAGTAGTTTTACAGGGGGGGAAGCTTTCTTT CASSFTGGEAFF
few TRBJ1-1 TRBD1 TRBV19 TGTGCCAGTAGTGGAACAGGGGCGGAGACTGAAGCTTTCTTT CASSGTGAETEAFF
. TRBJ1-1 . TRBV30 TGTGCCTGGAGTCCCAGTTGGGGTACTGAAGCTTTCTTT CAWSPSWGTEAFF
. TRBJ1-1 . TRBV18 TGTGCCAGCTCACCTGCGACCCAGAACACTGAAGCTTTCTTT CASSPATQNTEAFF
. TRBJ2-1 . TRBV28 TGTGCCAGCAGTGGTTTTTCTTTAAATGAGCAGTTCTTC CASSGFSLNEQFF
few TRBJ2-2 . TRBV30 TGTGCCCGACGACAGACTAACACCGGGGAGCTGTTTTTT CARRQTNTGELFF
. TRBJ1-1 . TRBV7-9 TGTGCCAGCAGGGAACCCACACAGAACACTGAAGCTTTCTTT CASREPTQNTEAFF
. TRBJ2-7 . TRBV29-1 TGCAGCGTTAGTCCAGGTACATCCTACGAGCAGTACTTC CSVSPGTSYEQYF
. TRBJ1-1 TRBD1 TRBV18 TGTGCCAGCTCTCAACAGGGGTTAGCTTTCTTT CASSQQGLAFF
. TRBJ2-2 . TRBV7-8 TGTGCCAGCAGCTTAATGAGCGGCTCAAACACCGGGGAGCTGTTTTTT CASSLMSGSNTGELFF
once TRBJ2-1 . TRBV11-2 TGTGCCAGCAGCCCCATTCCAGGTGAGCAGTTCTTC CASSPIPGEQFF
. TRBJ2-1 . TRBV9 TGTGCCAGCAGCGTAGTTCTAGCGTCGGATGAGCAGTTCTTC CASSVVLASDEQFF
once TRBJ2-6 . TRBV7-3 TGTGCCAGCAGCCCCGCCCCCCACTCTGGGGCCAACGTCCTGACTTTC CASSPAPHSGANVLTF
once TRBJ2-3 . TRBV29-1 TGCAGCGTTGAACCCTGGACGGGGAGCACAGATACGCAGTATTTT CSVEPWTGSTDTQYF
. TRBJ1-1 . TRBV4-2 TGTGCCAGCAGCCAACCGAGGGGGGGCGAGGGTGGAGCTTTCTTT CASSQPRGGEGGAFF
. TRBJ2-7 TRBD2 TRBV7-2 TGTGCCAGCAGCTTGTTAGCGGGGTATTTAGGCGAGCAGTACTTC CASSLLAGYLGEQYF
once TRBJ2-1 . TRBV9 TGTGCCAGCAGCGGCGGGACTTCAAGGACAATTGAGCAGTTCTTC CASSGGTSRTIEQFF
. TRBJ2-1 . TRBV10-3 TGTGCCATCAGTGACCCGGTTCTAGCGAGGAAGAGCAGGAATGAGCAGTTCTTC CAISDPVLARKSRNEQFF
. TRBJ2-1 . TRBV7-9 TGTGCCAGCAGCCCCATAGGGACCCTCCTACGCTCCTACAATGAGCAGTTCTTC CASSPIGTLLRSYNEQFF